The 10 T cell receptor beta chains below all came from one sample that was sequenced in a study of shared clonotypes between healthy human individuals (dated by TCRdb to about 2020). The method was the immunoSEQ multiplex PCR assay. TCRdb holds this immuneACCESS table with in-frame rearrangements only. Some clones are missing; in checked studies, unresolved V genes explain under half, and the rest has no known cause. The sample includes about 710,000 clones, with 72% observed a single time. 1.8% of the sample belongs to the ten largest clones. The sample comprised memory CD4+ T cells sorted from blood. According to the study, the label for this sample's cell subset or site signals: CD45RA-negative fraction. These receptors originate from a woman aged 25 to 39 in good health.

The chain couples TRBV7-2 to TRBJ1-2; D gene unclear. This CDR3 comprises 10 residues. The germline gives CDR1 SGHTA, CDR2 FQGNSA. The ends were cut back, 2 bases at V and 8 bases at J, with 3 bases in the middle. CDR3 in amino acids: CASSLNGYTF. As DNA, the CDR3 is TGTGCCAGCAGCTTAAACGGCTACACCTTC.

V usage is TRBV18 and J usage is TRBJ2-1; a possible D gene is TRBD2 (6 bases). CDR3 length: 14 amino acids. Germline V CDR1 and CDR2: KGHSH, LQKENI. Trimming pared 2 bases from V and 6 bases from J, leaving 11 bases between. CDR3 in DNA: TGTGCCAGCTCACCAGAGGGCGGGATCAATGAGCAGTTCTTC. Encoded protein: CASSPEGGINEQFF.

This chain uses TRBV11-3 with TRBJ1-1, with 8 bases that match TRBD1. Per the germline V gene, CDR1 is SGHNT and CDR2 is YENEEA. Trimming cost V 1 base and J 1 base; bases outside gene matches: 2. The CDR3 consists of 15 residues. CDR3 in DNA: TGTGCCAGCAGCTTAGGGGGACAGGCGAACACTGAAGCTTTCTTT. This codes for CASSLGGQANTEAFF.

This clone was counted between two and nine times. The rearrangement joins TRBV2 to TRBJ2-7; possibly TRBD1 for D (5 bases). V lost 7 bases and J 0 bases, leaving 13 bases between the germline ends. Germline V CDR1 and CDR2: SNHLY, FYNNEI. The CDR3 totals 14 residues. Written as DNA, the CDR3 is TGTGCCAGCATACGACAGCTGAGCTCCTACGAGCAGTACTTC. This codes for CASIRQLSSYEQYF.

This sequence joins TRBV28 and TRBJ1-1; D is unclear. Deletions cut 6 bases from V and 1 base from J, with 3 bases between. Germline loops: CDR1 MDHEN, CDR2 SYDVKM. There are 11 residues in the CDR3. CDR3 in DNA: TGTGCCAGCAGGGAGAACACTGAAGCTTTCTTT. It is translated as CASRENTEAFF.

This clone was counted a few times. The chain is built from TRBV9 and TRBJ2-5; TRBD1 agrees at 8 bases. The trim removed 4 bases at V and 5 bases at J, leaving 13 bases unmatched. Germline V lookup: CDR1 SGDLS, CDR2 YYNGEE. The CDR3 is made up of 16 amino acids. CDR3 amino acids: CASSPHGQGLWETQYF. CDR3 nucleotide sequence: TGTGCCAGCAGCCCCCACGGACAGGGACTTTGGGAGACCCAGTACTTC.

In the case of this clone: The same CDR3 arises from other DNA sequences in this sample as well. J is TRBJ2-5 and V is TRBV6-1, with D unresolved. Germline CDR1 and CDR2: MNHNS and SASEGT. This CDR3 region has 11 residues. V shed 6 bases and J shed 2 bases, with 4 bases lying between them. CDR3 nucleotide sequence: TGTGCCAGCAGCCGACAAGAGACCCAGTACTTC. Its translation: CASSRQETQYF.

This clone showed up just a few times. The chain employs TRBV19 and TRBJ2-7; D is undetermined. Germline V gene data show CDR1 as LNHDA and CDR2 as SQIVND (reference sequence). The V gene lost 6 bases and the J gene lost 6 bases, with 15 bases spanning the gap. The length of the CDR3 is 13 residues. The CDR3 region is CASRISSTSEQYF. For the CDR3, the DNA is TGTGCCAGTAGGATATCTAGTACAAGCGAGCAGTACTTC. Combining the CDR3 with reference TRBV19 and TRBJ2-7 gives the whole variable domain DGGITQSPKYLFRKEGQNVTLSCEQNLNHDAMYWYRQDPGQGLRLIYYSQIVNDFQKGDIAEGYSVSREKKESFPLTVTSAQKNPTAFYLCASRISSTSEQYFGPGTRLTVT.

This clone was detected a few times. The sample contains more than one DNA sequence encoding this CDR3. The chain has TRBV5-1 and TRBJ1-1, with TRBD1 matching over 7 bases. The germline CDR1 and CDR2 sequences are SGHRS and YFSETQ. J gave up 3 bases and V 0 bases, and 2 bases lay outside the gene matches. The CDR3 length is 14 residues. In DNA form, the CDR3 reads TGCGCCAGCAGCTTGGTCCAGGGGGACACTGAAGCTTTCTTT. It is translated as CASSLVQGDTEAFF.

The genes are TRBV28 and TRBJ2-3; maybe TRBD2 (5 bases). Looked up from germline, CDR1 is MDHEN and CDR2 is SYDVKM. V gave up 3 bases and J gave up 2 bases, with 9 bases separating them. The CDR3 has 14 amino acids. The CDR3 protein is CASSFSGLTDTQYF. CDR3 DNA sequence: TGTGCCAGCAGTTTCTCCGGACTCACAGATACGCAGTATTTT.